This T cell receptor (beta chain) was profiled in a study of blood T cell repertoires in COVID-19. Profiled with immunoSEQ multiplex PCR; TCRdb holds only in-frame clones, not every one. The table has around 380,000 clones, roughly 86% seen once. The source of this sequence is a man aged 25-40 years who had recovered from COVID-19. The sequenced sample consisted of PBMCs or T cells enriched from blood (not recorded which).

In nucleotides, the CDR3 is TGTGCCAGCAGATTTAGGTCGGGCACTGAAGCTTTCTTT. It specifies CASRFRSGTEAFF. The gene calls are TRBV27 and TRBJ1-1, with no clear D. Germline V gene data show CDR1 as MNHEY and CDR2 as SMNVEV (reference sequence). V was trimmed by 6 bases and J by 4 bases, leaving 12 bases between them. CDR3 length equals 13 residues.